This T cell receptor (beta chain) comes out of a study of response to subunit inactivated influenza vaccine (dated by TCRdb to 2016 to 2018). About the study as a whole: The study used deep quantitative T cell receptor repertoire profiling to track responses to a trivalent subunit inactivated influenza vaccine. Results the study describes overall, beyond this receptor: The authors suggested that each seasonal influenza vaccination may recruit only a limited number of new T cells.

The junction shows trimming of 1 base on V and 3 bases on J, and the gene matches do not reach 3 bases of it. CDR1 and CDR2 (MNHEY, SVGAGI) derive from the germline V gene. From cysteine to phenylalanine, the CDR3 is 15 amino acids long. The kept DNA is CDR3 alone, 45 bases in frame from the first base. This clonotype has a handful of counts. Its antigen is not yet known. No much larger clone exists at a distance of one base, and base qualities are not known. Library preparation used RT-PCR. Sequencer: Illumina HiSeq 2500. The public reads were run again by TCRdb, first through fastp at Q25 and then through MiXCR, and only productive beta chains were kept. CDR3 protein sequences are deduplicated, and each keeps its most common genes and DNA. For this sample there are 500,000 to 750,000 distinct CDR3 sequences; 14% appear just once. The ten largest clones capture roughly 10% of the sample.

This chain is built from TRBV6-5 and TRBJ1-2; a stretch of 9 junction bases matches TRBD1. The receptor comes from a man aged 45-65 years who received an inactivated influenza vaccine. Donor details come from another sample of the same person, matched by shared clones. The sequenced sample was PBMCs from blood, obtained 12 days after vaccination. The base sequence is TGTGCCAGCAGTTACTGGCGGGACAGGGACTATGGCTACACCTTC. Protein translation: CASSYWRDRDYGYTF.